This T cell receptor (beta chain) was obtained from a study of blood T cell repertoires in COVID-19. On the study more broadly: Acute and convalescent COVID-19 specimens originated in the United States, Italy and Spain. Sources were T cells, B-cell-depleted T cells, or PBMCs; the material itself was cDNA or gDNA.

The method was immunoSEQ multiplex PCR; TCRdb's version includes in-frame clones alone and lacks a portion of them. The table lists tens of thousands of clones, around nine tenths of them singletons. Sequences were obtained from peripheral blood. This clonotype was obtained from a woman in her fifties or sixties with acute or convalescent COVID-19.

The CDR3 sequence: CASSPQGARQPQHF. CDR3 in DNA: TGTGCCAGTAGTCCACAGGGGGCGAGGCAGCCCCAGCATTTT. The chain is built from TRBV19 and TRBJ1-5, with 9 bases that match TRBD1. Trimming at V came to 5 bases and at J to 7 bases, leaving 6 bases not matched to a gene. This CDR3 spans 14 amino acids. From germline, CDR1 is LNHDA and CDR2 SQIVND (reference sequence).